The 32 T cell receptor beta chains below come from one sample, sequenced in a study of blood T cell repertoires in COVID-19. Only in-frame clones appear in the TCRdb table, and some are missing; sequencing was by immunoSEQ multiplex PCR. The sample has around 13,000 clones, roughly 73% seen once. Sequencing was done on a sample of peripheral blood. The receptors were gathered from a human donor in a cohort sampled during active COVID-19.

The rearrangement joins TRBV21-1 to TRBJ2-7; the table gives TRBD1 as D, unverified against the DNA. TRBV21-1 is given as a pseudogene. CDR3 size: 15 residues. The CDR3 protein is CASSRGQGYPYEQYF. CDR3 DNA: TGTGCCAGCAGCAGGGGACAGGGATACCCCTACGAGCAGTACTTC.

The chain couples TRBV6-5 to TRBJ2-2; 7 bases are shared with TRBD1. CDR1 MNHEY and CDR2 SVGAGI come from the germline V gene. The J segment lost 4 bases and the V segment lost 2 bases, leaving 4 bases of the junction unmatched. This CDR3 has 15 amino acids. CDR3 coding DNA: TGTGCCAGCAGTTACAGGGGGCTTCGCACCGGGGAGCTGTTTTTT. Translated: CASSYRGLRTGELFF.

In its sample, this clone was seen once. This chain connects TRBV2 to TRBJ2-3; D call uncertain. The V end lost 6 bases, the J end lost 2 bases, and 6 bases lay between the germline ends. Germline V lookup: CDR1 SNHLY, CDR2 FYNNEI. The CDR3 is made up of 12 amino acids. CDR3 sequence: CASSQITDTQYF. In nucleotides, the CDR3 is TGTGCCAGCAGCCAAATCACAGATACGCAGTATTTT.

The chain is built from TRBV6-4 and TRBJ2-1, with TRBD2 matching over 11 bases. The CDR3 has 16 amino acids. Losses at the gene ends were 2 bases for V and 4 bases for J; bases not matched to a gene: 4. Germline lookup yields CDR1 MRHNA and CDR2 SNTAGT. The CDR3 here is CASSDLGLAGYNEQFF. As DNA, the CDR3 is TGTGCCAGCAGTGACCTTGGACTAGCGGGTTACAATGAGCAGTTCTTC.

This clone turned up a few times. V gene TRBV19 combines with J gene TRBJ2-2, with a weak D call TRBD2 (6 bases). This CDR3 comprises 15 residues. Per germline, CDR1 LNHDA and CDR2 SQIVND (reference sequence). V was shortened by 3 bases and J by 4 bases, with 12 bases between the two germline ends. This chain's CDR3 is CASSIPPGVTGELFF. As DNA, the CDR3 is TGTGCCAGTAGTATCCCCCCGGGGGTCACCGGGGAGCTGTTTTTT.

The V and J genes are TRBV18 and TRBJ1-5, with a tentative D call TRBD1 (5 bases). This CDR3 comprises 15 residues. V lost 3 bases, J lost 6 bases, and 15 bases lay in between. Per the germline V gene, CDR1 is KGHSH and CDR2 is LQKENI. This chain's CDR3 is CASSPAPGNAQPQHF. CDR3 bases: TGTGCCAGCTCACCCGCCCCAGGGAACGCTCAGCCCCAGCATTTT.

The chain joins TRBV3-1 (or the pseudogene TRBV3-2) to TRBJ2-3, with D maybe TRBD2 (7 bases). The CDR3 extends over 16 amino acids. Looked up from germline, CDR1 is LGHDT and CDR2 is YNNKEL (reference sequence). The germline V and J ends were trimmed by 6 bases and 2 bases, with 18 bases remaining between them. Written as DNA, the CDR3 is TGTGCCAGCAGGGCCCGGGGGAGGGGGGCCACAGATACGCAGTATTTT. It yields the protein CASRARGRGATDTQYF.

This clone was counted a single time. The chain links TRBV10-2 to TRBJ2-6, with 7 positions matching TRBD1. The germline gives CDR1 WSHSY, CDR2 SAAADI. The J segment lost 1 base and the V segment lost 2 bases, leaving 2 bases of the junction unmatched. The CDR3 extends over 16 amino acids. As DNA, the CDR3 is TGCGCCAGCAGTGAGAACAGGGGATCTGGGGCCAACGTCCTGACTTTC. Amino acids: CASSENRGSGANVLTF.

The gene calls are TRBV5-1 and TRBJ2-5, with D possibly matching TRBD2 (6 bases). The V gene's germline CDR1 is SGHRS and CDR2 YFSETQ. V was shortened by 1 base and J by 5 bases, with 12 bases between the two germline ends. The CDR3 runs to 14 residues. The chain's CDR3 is CASSLYSGSETQYF. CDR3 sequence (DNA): TGCGCCAGCAGCTTGTATTCCGGGAGTGAGACCCAGTACTTC.

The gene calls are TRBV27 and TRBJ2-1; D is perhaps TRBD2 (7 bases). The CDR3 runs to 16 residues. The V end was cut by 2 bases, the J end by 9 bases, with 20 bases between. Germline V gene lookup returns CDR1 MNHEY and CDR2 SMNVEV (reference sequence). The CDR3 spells CASSLAGGPLACEQFF. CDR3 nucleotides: TGTGCCAGCAGTTTAGCCGGGGGGCCCCTGGCCTGTGAGCAGTTCTTC.

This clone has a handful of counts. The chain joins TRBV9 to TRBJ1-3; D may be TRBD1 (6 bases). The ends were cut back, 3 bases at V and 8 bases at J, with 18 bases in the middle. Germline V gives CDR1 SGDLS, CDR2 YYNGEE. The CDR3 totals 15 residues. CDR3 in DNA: TGTGCCAGCAGCGCTCCGGGACACGGCGCGTACACCATATATTTT. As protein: CASSAPGHGAYTIYF.

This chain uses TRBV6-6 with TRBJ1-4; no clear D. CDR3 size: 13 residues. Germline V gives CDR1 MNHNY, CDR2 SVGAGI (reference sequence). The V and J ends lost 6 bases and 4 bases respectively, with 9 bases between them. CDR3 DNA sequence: TGTGCCAGCAGGGGAGGATTTAATGAAAAACTGTTTTTT. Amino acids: CASRGGFNEKLFF.

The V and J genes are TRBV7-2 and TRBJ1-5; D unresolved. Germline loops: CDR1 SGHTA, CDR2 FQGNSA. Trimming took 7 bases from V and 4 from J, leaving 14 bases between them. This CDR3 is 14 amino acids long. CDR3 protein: CASTSHTLNQPQHF. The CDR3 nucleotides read TGTGCCAGCACCTCCCACACACTAAATCAGCCCCAGCATTTT.

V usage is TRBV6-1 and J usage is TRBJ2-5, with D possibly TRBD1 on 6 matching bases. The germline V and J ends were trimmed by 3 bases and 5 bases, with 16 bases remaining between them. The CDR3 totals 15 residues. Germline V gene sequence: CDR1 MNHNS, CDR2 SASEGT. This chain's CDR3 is CASSEPGQKPETQYF. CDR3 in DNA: TGTGCCAGCAGTGAGCCGGGACAAAAGCCGGAGACCCAGTACTTC.

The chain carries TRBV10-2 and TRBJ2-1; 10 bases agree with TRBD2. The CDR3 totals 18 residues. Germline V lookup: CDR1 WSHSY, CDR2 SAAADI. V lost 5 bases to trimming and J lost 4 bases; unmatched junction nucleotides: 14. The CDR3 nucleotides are TGCGCCAGCAGTAAAAAGCGGGGGGGCAATCGTGGTTACAATGAGCAGTTCTTC. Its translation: CASSKKRGGNRGYNEQFF.

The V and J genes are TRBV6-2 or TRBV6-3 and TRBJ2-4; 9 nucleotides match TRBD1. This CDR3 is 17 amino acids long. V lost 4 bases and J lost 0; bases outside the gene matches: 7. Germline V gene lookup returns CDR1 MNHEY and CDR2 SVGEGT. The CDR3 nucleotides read TGTGCCAGCAGTTCCCCGGGACAGGGAATAGCCAAAAACATTCAGTACTTC. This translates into CASSSPGQGIAKNIQYF.

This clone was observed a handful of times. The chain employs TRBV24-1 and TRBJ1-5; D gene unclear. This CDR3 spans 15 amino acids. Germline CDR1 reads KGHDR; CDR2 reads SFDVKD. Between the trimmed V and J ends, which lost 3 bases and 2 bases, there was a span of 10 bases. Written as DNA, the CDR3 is TGTGCCACCAGTGATCCCTCTCCCGGCAATCAGCCCCAGCATTTT. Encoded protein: CATSDPSPGNQPQHF.

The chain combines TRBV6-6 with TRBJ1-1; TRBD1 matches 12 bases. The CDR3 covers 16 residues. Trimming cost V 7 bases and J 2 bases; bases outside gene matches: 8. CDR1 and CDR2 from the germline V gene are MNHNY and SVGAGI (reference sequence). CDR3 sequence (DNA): TGTGCCAGCATCCCGGGACAGGGGGCTTTTAACACTGAAGCTTTCTTT. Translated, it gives CASIPGQGAFNTEAFF.

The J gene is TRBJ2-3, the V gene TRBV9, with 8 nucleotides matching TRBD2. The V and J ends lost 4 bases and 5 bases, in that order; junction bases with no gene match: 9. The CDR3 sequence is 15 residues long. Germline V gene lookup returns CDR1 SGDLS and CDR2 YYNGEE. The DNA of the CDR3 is TGTGCCAGCAGCACGAGCGGGAGTTTGAGAGATACGCAGTATTTT. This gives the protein CASSTSGSLRDTQYF. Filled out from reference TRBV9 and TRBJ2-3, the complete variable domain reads DSGVTQTPKHLITATGQRVTLRCSPRSGDLSVYWYQQSLDQGLQFLIQYYNGEERAKGNILERFSAQQFPDLHSELNLSSLELGDSALYFCASSTSGSLRDTQYFGPGTRLTVL.

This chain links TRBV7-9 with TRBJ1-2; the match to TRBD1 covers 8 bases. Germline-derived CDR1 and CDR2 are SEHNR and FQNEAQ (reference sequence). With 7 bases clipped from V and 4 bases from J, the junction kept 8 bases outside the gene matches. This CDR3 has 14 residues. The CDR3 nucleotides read TGTGCCAGCATCCTCGGACAGGGCGCCTATGGCTACACCTTC. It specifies CASILGQGAYGYTF.

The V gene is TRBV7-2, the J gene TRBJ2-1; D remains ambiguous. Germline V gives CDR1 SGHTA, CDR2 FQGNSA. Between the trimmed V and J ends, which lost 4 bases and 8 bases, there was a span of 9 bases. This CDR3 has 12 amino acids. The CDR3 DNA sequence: TGTGCCAGCAGCTCACTCTCCCATGAGCAGTTCTTC. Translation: CASSSLSHEQFF.

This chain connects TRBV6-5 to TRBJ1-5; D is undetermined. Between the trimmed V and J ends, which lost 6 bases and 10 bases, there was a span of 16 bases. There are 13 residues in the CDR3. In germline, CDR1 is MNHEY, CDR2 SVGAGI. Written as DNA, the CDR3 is TGTGCCAGCAGCCCCGCCGGCGGCTCCCCCCAGCATTTT. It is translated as CASSPAGGSPQHF.

For the CDR3, the DNA is TGTGCCAGCAGTTTGCGGGGGCCACAGTTCTTC. It yields the protein CASSLRGPQFF. The rearrangement links TRBV28 to TRBJ2-1; a possible D gene is TRBD2 (7 bases). Germline CDR1 reads MDHEN; CDR2 reads SYDVKM. The germline V and J ends were trimmed by 3 bases and 13 bases, with 10 bases remaining between them. This CDR3 has 11 residues.

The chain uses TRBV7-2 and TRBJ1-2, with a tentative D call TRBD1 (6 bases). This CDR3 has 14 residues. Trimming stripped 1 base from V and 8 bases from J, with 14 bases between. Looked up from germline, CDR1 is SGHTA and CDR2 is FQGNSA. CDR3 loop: CASSLVLQGTGYTF. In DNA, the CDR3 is TGTGCCAGCAGCTTAGTGTTACAGGGTACCGGCTACACCTTC.

Written as DNA, the CDR3 is TGTGCCAGCAATCGCAGGGGGGTTAACACCGGGGAGCTGTTTTTT. Protein product: CASNRRGVNTGELFF. This rearrangement joins TRBV6-5 to TRBJ2-2; weak D call: TRBD1 (7 bases). Germline V lookup: CDR1 MNHEY, CDR2 SVGAGI. The CDR3 loop spans 15 amino acids. Trimming shortened V by 7 bases and J by 2 bases, and 14 bases separated the two germline ends.

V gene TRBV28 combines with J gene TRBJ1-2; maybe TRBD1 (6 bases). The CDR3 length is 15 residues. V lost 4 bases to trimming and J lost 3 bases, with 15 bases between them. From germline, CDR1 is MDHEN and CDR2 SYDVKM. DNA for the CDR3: TGTGCCAGCAGTTCTGCAGGGGAGAAGGACTATGGCTACACCTTC. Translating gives CASSSAGEKDYGYTF.

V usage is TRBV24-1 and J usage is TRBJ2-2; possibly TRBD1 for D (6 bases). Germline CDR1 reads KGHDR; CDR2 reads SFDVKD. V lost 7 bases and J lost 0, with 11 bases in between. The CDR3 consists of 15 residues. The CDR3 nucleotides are TGTGCCACCAGCCGGCAGGGGTCGAACACCGGGGAGCTGTTTTTT. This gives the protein CATSRQGSNTGELFF.

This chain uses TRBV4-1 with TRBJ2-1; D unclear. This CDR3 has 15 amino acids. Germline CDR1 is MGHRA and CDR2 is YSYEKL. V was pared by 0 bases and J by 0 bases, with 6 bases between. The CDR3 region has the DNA TGCGCCAGCAGCCAAGATCCCTCCTCCTACAATGAGCAGTTCTTC. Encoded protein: CASSQDPSSYNEQFF.

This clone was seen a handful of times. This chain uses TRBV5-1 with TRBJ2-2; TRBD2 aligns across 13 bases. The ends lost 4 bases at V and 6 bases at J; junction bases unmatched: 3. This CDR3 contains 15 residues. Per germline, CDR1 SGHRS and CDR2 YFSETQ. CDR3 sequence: CASSIGLAGAGELFF. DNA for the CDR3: TGCGCCAGCAGCATTGGACTAGCGGGAGCCGGGGAGCTGTTTTTT.

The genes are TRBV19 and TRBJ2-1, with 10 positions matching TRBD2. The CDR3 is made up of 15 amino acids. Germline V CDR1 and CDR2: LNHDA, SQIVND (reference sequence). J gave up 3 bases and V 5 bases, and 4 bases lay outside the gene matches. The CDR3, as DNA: TGTGCCAGTAGTTGGACTAGCGGCCTCTACAATGAGCAGTTCTTC. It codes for CASSWTSGLYNEQFF.

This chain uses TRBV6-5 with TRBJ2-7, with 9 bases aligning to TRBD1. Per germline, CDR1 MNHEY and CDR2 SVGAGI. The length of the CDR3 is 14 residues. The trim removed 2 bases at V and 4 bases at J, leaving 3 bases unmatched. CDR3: CASSYNRGRYEQYF. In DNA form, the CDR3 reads TGTGCCAGCAGTTACAACAGGGGGCGGTACGAGCAGTACTTC.

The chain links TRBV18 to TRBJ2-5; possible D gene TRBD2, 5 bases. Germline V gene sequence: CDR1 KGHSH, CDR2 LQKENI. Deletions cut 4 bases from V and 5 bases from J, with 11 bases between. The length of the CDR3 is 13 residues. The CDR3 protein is CASSLGRGETQYF. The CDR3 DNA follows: TGTGCCAGCTCACTCGGACGAGGGGAGACCCAGTACTTC.